These 6 T cell receptor beta chains were sequenced from one sample in a study of immune characterization of retroperitoneal liposarcoma. TCRdb reprocessed the PCR reads with MiXCR, giving one entry per CDR3 protein. The sample lists 6,600 or so distinct CDR3 sequences; around 30% were seen once. Input material: tumor tissue. The receptors here all came from a female donor with retroperitoneal liposarcoma.

Relative to its sample, this clonotype is medium-sized. The CDR3 sequence is CASRRDGAGPRAGELFF. The CDR3 DNA sequence: TGTGCCAGCCGGAGAGACGGGGCAGGACCTAGGGCCGGGGAGCTGTTTTTT. The genes are TRBV7-6 and TRBJ2-2; D may correspond to TRBD1 or TRBD2 (5 bases each). The V end lost 8 bases, the J end lost 6 bases, and 25 bases lay between the germline ends. This CDR3 comprises 17 residues. Germline V gene data show CDR1 as SGHVS and CDR2 as FNYEAQ.

The rearrangement joins TRBV6-1 to TRBJ1-4; possible D gene TRBD1, 6 bases. CDR1 MNHNS and CDR2 SASEGT come from the germline V gene. The CDR3 runs 15 residues. Trimming pared 0 bases from V and 5 bases from J, leaving 10 bases between. Here the CDR3 reads CASSEAHGGNEKLFF. For the CDR3, the DNA is TGTGCCAGCAGTGAAGCGCACGGGGGCAATGAAAAACTGTTTTTT.

This clonotype was detected ten times or more. This chain uses TRBV5-4 with TRBJ2-3; 10 bases agree with TRBD1. The CDR3 runs 15 residues. The germline V gene encodes CDR1 SGHNT and CDR2 YYREEE (reference sequence). J was trimmed by 4 bases and V by 4 bases; bases with no gene match: 6. The CDR3 DNA reads TGTGCCAGCAGCCCTCCGGGACAGGGGTCAGATACGCAGTATTTT. Amino acids: CASSPPGQGSDTQYF.

This clonotype is judged medium-sized. The chain carries TRBV11-3 and TRBJ2-1; no clear D. The closer fit of TRBJ2-7 to the DNA end suggests the J call may be wrong. The CDR3 runs 12 residues. In germline, CDR1 is SGHNT, CDR2 YENEEA. The DNA for the CDR3 is TGTGCCAGCTCTGACCTCTCCTACGAGCAGTACTTC. Its protein product is CASSDLSYEQYF.

This clonotype was seen ten or more times. The J gene is TRBJ1-4, the V gene TRBV12-3 or TRBV12-4, with D maybe TRBD1 (6 bases). Trimming left V 2 bases short and J 12 bases short, with 16 bases between. The CDR3 has 14 amino acids. CDR3 loop: CASSLWDNGGQLFF. CDR3 DNA: TGTGCCAGCAGTTTATGGGACAACGGGGGCCAACTGTTTTTT.

The chain combines TRBV7-2 with TRBJ1-2; TRBD1 might be the D (5 bases). The germline V gene has CDR1 SGHTA and CDR2 FQGNSA. The V end lost 5 bases, the J end lost 6 bases, and 13 bases lay between the germline ends. CDR3 length: 13 residues. The CDR3 reads CASSPSGGDGYTF. The CDR3 region has the DNA TGTGCCAGCAGCCCCTCCGGGGGAGATGGCTACACCTTC.